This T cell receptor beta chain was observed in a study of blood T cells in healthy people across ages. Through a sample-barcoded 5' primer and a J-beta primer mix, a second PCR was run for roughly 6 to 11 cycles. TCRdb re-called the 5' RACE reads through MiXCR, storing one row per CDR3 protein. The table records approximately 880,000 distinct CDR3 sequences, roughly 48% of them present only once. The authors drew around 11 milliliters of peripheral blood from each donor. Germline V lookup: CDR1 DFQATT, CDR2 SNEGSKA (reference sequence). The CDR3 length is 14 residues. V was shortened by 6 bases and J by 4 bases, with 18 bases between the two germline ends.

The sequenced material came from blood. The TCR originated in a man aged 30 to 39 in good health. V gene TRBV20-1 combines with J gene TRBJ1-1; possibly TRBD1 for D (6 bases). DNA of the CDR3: TGCAGTGCCACAAGGGGGGCGGGAGGCACTGAAGCTTTCTTT. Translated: CSATRGAGGTEAFF.